The 16 T cell receptor beta chains given below trace back to one sample, sequenced in a study of blood T cell repertoires in COVID-19. Using immunoSEQ multiplex PCR, the repertoire was profiled, and TCRdb retains in-frame clones only, with some absent. The sample holds 200,000 to 300,000 clones, around 88% seen once. Sequenced material: peripheral blood. The receptor source for this set is a woman aged 80 or older with COVID-19, enrolled during active disease.

This clone has only one observation. The rearrangement uses TRBV10-3 and TRBJ2-3; TRBD2 matches 10 bases. This CDR3 has 14 residues. J was trimmed by 5 bases and V by 6 bases; bases with no gene match: 5. The V gene's germline CDR1 is ENHRY and CDR2 SYGVKD. The CDR3 sequence: CAIRSGGARDTQYF. CDR3 nucleotides: TGTGCCATCAGGAGCGGGGGGGCCAGAGATACGCAGTATTTT.

This clone was found once. The CDR3 here is CASSNGQVFNQPQHF. The CDR3 coding sequence is TGTGCCAGTAGTAACGGACAGGTCTTTAATCAGCCCCAGCATTTT. The genes are TRBV19 and TRBJ1-5; 7 positions agree with TRBD1. The V segment lost 4 bases and the J segment 4 bases; nucleotides outside the gene matches: 7. CDR3 length: 15 residues. Germline CDR1 reads LNHDA; CDR2 reads SQIVND (reference sequence).

The J gene is TRBJ1-6, the V gene TRBV30; no clear D gene. CDR1 and CDR2 from the germline V gene are GTSNPN and SVGIG (reference sequence). V dropped 4 bases and J dropped 3 bases, with 10 bases sitting between them. The CDR3 extends over 14 amino acids. CDR3 protein: CAWTPGGYNSPLHF. The DNA of the CDR3 is TGTGCCTGGACCCCAGGTGGCTATAATTCACCCCTCCACTTT.

This clone was counted between two and nine times. The gene calls are TRBV2 and TRBJ1-2; no clear D. This CDR3 spans 13 amino acids. Germline V gene data show CDR1 as SNHLY and CDR2 as FYNNEI. The V gene lost 1 base and the J gene lost 8 bases, with 11 bases spanning the gap. The CDR3 sequence is CASSEDPRGGYTF. CDR3 in DNA: TGTGCCAGCAGTGAAGACCCACGAGGAGGCTACACCTTC.

This clone was counted between two and nine times. The gene calls are TRBV6-6 and TRBJ1-3, with TRBD1 as a possible D gene (5 bases). The germline CDR1 and CDR2 sequences are MNHNY and SVGAGI (reference sequence). The CDR3 contains 15 residues. V was pared by 0 bases and J by 3 bases, with 9 bases between. As DNA, the CDR3 is TGTGCCAGCAGTTACTCCCAGGGATTTGGAAACACCATATATTTT. This gives the protein CASSYSQGFGNTIYF.

This clone was detected once. The V call is TRBV11-2, the J call TRBJ2-5; D is ambiguous. CDR1 and CDR2 from the germline V gene are SGHAT and FQNNGV. The CDR3 has 15 amino acids. V shed 2 bases and J shed 4 bases, with 14 bases lying between them. Here the CDR3 reads CASSLRPGKVETQYF. CDR3 bases: TGTGCCAGCAGCTTACGTCCAGGAAAAGTAGAGACCCAGTACTTC.

The chain couples TRBV5-1 to TRBJ1-1, with D perhaps matching TRBD1 (5 bases). Trimming shortened V by 4 bases and J by 0 bases, and 13 bases separated the two germline ends. Germline V gene sequence: CDR1 SGHRS, CDR2 YFSETQ. This CDR3 region has 15 residues. The CDR3 protein is CASSVGARMNTEAFF. The CDR3 DNA sequence: TGCGCCAGCAGCGTAGGGGCCCGAATGAACACTGAAGCTTTCTTT.

This chain links TRBV19 with TRBJ2-1, with TRBD1 as a possible D gene (6 bases). The CDR3 spans 16 residues. The V end lost 2 bases, the J end lost 0 bases, and 11 bases lay between the germline ends. Germline V gene data show CDR1 as LNHDA and CDR2 as SQIVND (reference sequence). CDR3 sequence (DNA): TGTGCCAGTAGTATATTGACAGGCCTCTCCTACAATGAGCAGTTCTTC. This codes for CASSILTGLSYNEQFF.

This chain links TRBV5-1 with TRBJ1-5, with 10 bases fitting TRBD1. The V gene's germline CDR1 is SGHRS and CDR2 YFSETQ. This CDR3 contains 14 residues. The J segment lost 7 bases and the V segment lost 4 bases, leaving 5 bases of the junction unmatched. The CDR3 reads CASSPTGGIQPQHF. CDR3 DNA sequence: TGCGCCAGCAGCCCGACAGGGGGCATCCAGCCCCAGCATTTT.

This clone was detected only once. The V call is TRBV10-3, the J call TRBJ2-3; maybe TRBD1 (6 bases). V shed 7 bases and J shed 2 bases, with 13 bases lying between them. Germline V gene sequence: CDR1 ENHRY, CDR2 SYGVKD. This CDR3 is 14 amino acids long. The CDR3 loop reads CAIKGHQTTDTQYF. In DNA, the CDR3 is TGTGCCATCAAGGGACATCAGACCACAGATACGCAGTATTTT.

This sequence joins TRBV3-1 (or the pseudogene TRBV3-2) and TRBJ1-6; TRBD1 agrees at 10 bases. Germline V gives CDR1 LGHDT, CDR2 YNNKEL (reference sequence). The V and J ends lost 4 bases and 7 bases, in that order; junction bases with no gene match: 7. The CDR3 consists of 16 residues. CDR3 sequence (DNA): TGTGCCAGCAGCCGCTTGAGACAGGGGGCCAATTCACCCCTCCACTTT. Translation gives CASSRLRQGANSPLHF.

The chain joins TRBV5-6 to TRBJ1-6; 7 nucleotides agree with TRBD1. The V and J ends lost 4 bases and 10 bases, in that order; junction bases with no gene match: 14. This CDR3 has 16 amino acids. Germline CDR1 SGHDT, CDR2 YYEEEE. The CDR3 reads CASSRLTGIAGSPLHF. The CDR3, as DNA: TGTGCCAGCAGCCGTTTGACAGGGATCGCCGGGTCACCCCTCCACTTT.

This chain links TRBV7-9 with TRBJ2-3; D gene unclear. This CDR3 region has 10 residues. V lost 7 bases to trimming and J lost 5 bases, with 4 bases between them. Per germline, CDR1 SEHNR and CDR2 FQNEAQ (reference sequence). The CDR3 nucleotides read TGTGCCAGCACTAAAGATACGCAGTATTTT. Its translation is CASTKDTQYF.

This sequence joins TRBV6-5 and TRBJ1-2; tentative D call: TRBD1 (5 bases). The CDR3 has 13 amino acids. V was cut by 7 bases and J by 3 bases, with 12 bases left in between. Germline assignment: CDR1 MNHEY and CDR2 SVGAGI. The DNA of the CDR3 is TGTGCCAGCACTTTCGGACAAGACTATGGCTACACCTTC. It is translated as CASTFGQDYGYTF.

This chain's CDR3 is CASSPLGGLNTEAFF. The CDR3 region has the DNA TGTGCCAGCAGTCCGTTAGGGGGATTGAACACTGAAGCTTTCTTT. V usage is TRBV28 and J usage is TRBJ1-1, with TRBD1 as a possible D gene (6 bases). This CDR3 contains 15 residues. Looked up from germline, CDR1 is MDHEN and CDR2 is SYDVKM. Between the trimmed V and J ends, which lost 5 bases and 0 bases, there was a span of 13 bases.

V is TRBV5-6 and J is TRBJ2-1; 9 bases agree with TRBD2. CDR1 is SGHDT, CDR2 YYEEEE, per germline. CDR3 length: 14 amino acids. The junction had 2 bases not matched to a gene; V was cut back by 0 bases and J by 7 bases. CDR3 DNA sequence: TGTGCCAGCAGCTTGGGCGGGGGGGCAAATGAGCAGTTCTTC. This translates into CASSLGGGANEQFF.